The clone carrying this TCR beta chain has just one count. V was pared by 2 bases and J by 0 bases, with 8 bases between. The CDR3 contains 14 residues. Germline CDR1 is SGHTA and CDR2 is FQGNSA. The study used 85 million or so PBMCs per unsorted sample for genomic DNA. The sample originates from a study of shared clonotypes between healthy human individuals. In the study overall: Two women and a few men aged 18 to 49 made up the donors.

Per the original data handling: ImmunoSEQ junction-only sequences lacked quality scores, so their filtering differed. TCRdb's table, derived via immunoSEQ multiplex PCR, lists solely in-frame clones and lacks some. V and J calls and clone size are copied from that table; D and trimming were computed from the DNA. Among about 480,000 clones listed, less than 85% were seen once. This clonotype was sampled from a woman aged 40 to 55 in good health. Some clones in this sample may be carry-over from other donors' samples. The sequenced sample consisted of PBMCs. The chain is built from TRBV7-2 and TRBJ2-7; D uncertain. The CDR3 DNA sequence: TGTGCCAGCAGCTTAAGGCGTAGCTCCTACGAGCAGTACTTC. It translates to CASSLRRSSYEQYF.